This TCR beta chain was sequenced for a study of T cells in Graves' hyperthyroidism and ophthalmopathy. General study points: Ophthalmopathy was distinguished from stable hyperthyroidism by 13 V-J signatures.

There were TCR beta CDR3 regions amplified from RNA transcripts. The HTBI set primed first-round TCR CDR3 RT-PCR. TCRdb ran MiXCR on the multiplex PCR reads and lists one entry per CDR3 protein. The table lists hundreds of thousands of distinct CDR3 sequences, under 15% of them singletons. The CDR3 consists of 17 residues. Trimming left V 0 bases short and J 5 bases short, with 17 bases between. The V gene's germline CDR1 is LNHNV and CDR2 YYDKDF (reference sequence). This clonotype has a handful of counts. Its specificity is not known. Patients were excluded because of uncontrolled infection, other autoimmune disease, pregnancy or lactation. Extraction of PBMCs used roughly 9.4 ml of fresh peripheral blood.

Material: blood. The source of this sequence is a man aged 18 to 29 with Graves' ophthalmopathy. The chain combines TRBV15 with TRBJ2-4; D is unresolved. The CDR3 region is CATSRDLVGTRQNIQYF. As DNA, the CDR3 is TGTGCCACCAGCAGAGACCTGGTTGGCACCCGACAAAACATTCAGTACTTC. Based on the CDR3 plus reference TRBV15 and TRBJ2-4, the full variable domain is DAMVIQNPRYQVTQFGKPVTLSCSQTLNHNVMYWYQQKSSQAPKLLFHYYDKDFNNEADTPDNFQSRRPNTSFCFLDIRSPGLGDTAMYLCATSRDLVGTRQNIQYFGAGTRLSVL.